The rows below give T cell receptor beta chains drawn from one sample of a study of yellow fever vaccine responses in identical twins. TCRdb ran MiXCR on the RT-PCR reads and lists one entry per CDR3 protein. The table lists some 20,000 distinct CDR3 sequences, under 80% of them singletons. Material: T cells from blood (PBMCs), unsorted or a sorted subset (not recorded which), obtained before or after yellow fever vaccination (not recorded which). These receptors all stem from a woman aged 18 to 35 who received the yellow fever vaccine. Each CDR3 is given with its conserved first and last residue. A D gene is named only where the DNA matches it firmly. Size values are once, few and many counts, or a class for expanded clones, and some rows have none.

J: TRBJ2-3
D: -
length: 14
V: TRBV4-3
size: few
DNA: TGCGCCAGCAGCCAAGACCCCGACACAGATACGCAGTATTTT
CDR3: CASSQDPDTDTQYF

J: TRBJ2-1
D: -
length: 16
V: TRBV7-6
size: -
DNA: TGTGCCAGCAGCTCCGGGACACCTTATTCCTACAATGAGCAGTTCTTC
CDR3: CASSSGTPYSYNEQFF

J: TRBJ2-3
D: TRBD2
length: 14
V: TRBV3-1
size: medium-sized
DNA: TGTGCCAGCAAAACTAGCGGGGCCACAGATACGCAGTATTTT
CDR3: CASKTSGATDTQYF

J: TRBJ1-5
D: -
length: 15
V: TRBV18
size: -
DNA: TGTGCCAGCTCACCTGGGGAGATTATTAATCAGCCCCAGCATTTT
CDR3: CASSPGEIINQPQHF

J: TRBJ2-4
D: TRBD1
length: 13
V: TRBV5-1
size: -
DNA: TGCGCCAGCAGCTCGGAGACAGGGGGCATTCAGTACTTC
CDR3: CASSSETGGIQYF

J: TRBJ2-7
D: TRBD1
length: 12
V: TRBV20-1
size: -
DNA: TGCAGTGCGTGGACAGGGACCTACGAGCAGTACTTC
CDR3: CSAWTGTYEQYF

J: TRBJ2-3
D: -
length: 14
V: TRBV28
size: once
DNA: TGTGCCACCTCGGGACACGGTACGACAGATACGCAGTATTTT
CDR3: CATSGHGTTDTQYF

J: TRBJ1-5
D: -
length: 14
V: TRBV28
size: -
DNA: TGTGCCAGCAGGATACCGGGGCAAAATCAGCCCCAGCATTTT
CDR3: CASRIPGQNQPQHF

J: TRBJ2-1
D: -
length: 13
V: TRBV11-1
size: once
DNA: TGTGCCAGCAGCTTAACCTTCGTAGATGAGCAGTTCTTC
CDR3: CASSLTFVDEQFF

J: TRBJ1-5
D: TRBD1
length: 15
V: TRBV12-3/TRBV12-4
size: -
DNA: TGTGCCAGCAGTTCCGCGACAGGGGGCATTCAGCCCCAGCATTTT
CDR3: CASSSATGGIQPQHF

J: TRBJ1-5
D: -
length: 12
V: TRBV11-1
size: -
DNA: TGTGCCAGCAGTCGTAGCAATCAGCCCCAGCATTTT
CDR3: CASSRSNQPQHF

J: TRBJ2-3
D: -
length: 14
V: TRBV4-2
size: -
DNA: TGTGCCAGCAGCCGGACTGAGCGAGACAATACGCAGTATTTT
CDR3: CASSRTERDNTQYF

J: TRBJ2-3
D: -
length: 10
V: TRBV13
size: -
DNA: TGTGCCAGCGAGCTGGGTACGCAGTATTTT
CDR3: CASELGTQYF

J: TRBJ2-3
D: TRBD2
length: 17
V: TRBV6-1
size: -
DNA: TGTGCCAGCAGGGGACTAGCCCACCTCTCCTCCACAGATACGCAGTATTTT
CDR3: CASRGLAHLSSTDTQYF

J: TRBJ1-1
D: -
length: 15
V: TRBV20-1
size: -
DNA: TGCAGTGCTAGATTCGGCGGGGGGGGGATCACTGAAGCTTTCTTT
CDR3: CSARFGGGGITEAFF

J: TRBJ2-1
D: TRBD2
length: 16
V: TRBV11-2
size: -
DNA: TGTGCCAGCAGCCCTGATAGCGGGGGGGATTGGAATGAGCAGTTCTTC
CDR3: CASSPDSGGDWNEQFF

J: TRBJ2-2
D: -
length: 15
V: TRBV11-3
size: -
DNA: TGTGCCAGCAGCCTTCCCCACTTCGGAGCCGGGGAGCTGTTTTTT
CDR3: CASSLPHFGAGELFF

J: TRBJ2-7
D: -
length: 12
V: TRBV15
size: -
DNA: TGTGCCACCAGCAGAGATAGACTCGGGCAGTACTTC
CDR3: CATSRDRLGQYF

J: TRBJ2-1
D: -
length: 16
V: TRBV13
size: -
DNA: TGTGCCAGCTGGCCAGGAATAGGCCACTCCTACAATGAGCAGTTCTTC
CDR3: CASWPGIGHSYNEQFF

J: TRBJ2-7
D: -
length: 13
V: TRBV15
size: -
DNA: TGTGCCACCAGCAGAGTCGACAGCTACGAGCAGTACTTC
CDR3: CATSRVDSYEQYF